This passage covers 18 T cell receptor beta chains from one sample sequenced in a study of blood T cell repertoires in COVID-19. Here immunoSEQ multiplex PCR was the method, and the copy in TCRdb shows in-frame clones only, minus some. This table holds 190,000 or so clones, around 87% found once. The sequencing sample was made of peripheral blood. These receptors all come from a woman under 30 who had recovered from COVID-19.

This clone appeared once. The chain recombines TRBV5-6 with TRBJ2-3; D might be TRBD2 (5 bases). The CDR3 extends over 13 amino acids. The V gene's germline CDR1 is SGHDT and CDR2 YYEEEE. V lost 5 bases and J 2 bases, leaving 9 bases between the germline ends. CDR3: CASRPGFTDTQYF. CDR3 coding DNA: TGTGCCAGCAGGCCGGGATTCACAGATACGCAGTATTTT.

The chain is built from TRBV5-1 and TRBJ2-2, with 10 bases matching TRBD1. CDR3 length: 16 residues. Trimming removed 7 bases from V and 5 bases from J; junction bases left unmatched: 11. CDR1 and CDR2 (germline): SGHRS, YFSETQ. In DNA form, the CDR3 reads TGCGCCAGCGGTCTATCGACAGGGGGCTTTACCGGGGAGCTGTTTTTT. Translating gives CASGLSTGGFTGELFF.

This chain uses TRBV7-3 with TRBJ2-5; 9 nucleotides align to TRBD1. The CDR3 length is 13 residues. CDR1 is SGHTA and CDR2 is FQGTGA in the germline V gene. V was pared by 4 bases and J by 5 bases, with 2 bases of the junction left unmatched. DNA for the CDR3: TGTGCCAGCAGCTCAGGACAGGGGGAGACCCAGTACTTC. The encoded protein is CASSSGQGETQYF. Variable domain in full (rest from reference TRBV7-3 and TRBJ2-5): GAGVSQTPSNKVTEKGKYVELRCDPISGHTALYWYRQSLGQGPEFLIYFQGTGAADDSGLPNDRFFAVRPEGSVSTLKIQRTERGDSAVYLCASSSGQGETQYFGPGTRLLVL.

V gene TRBV18 combines with J gene TRBJ1-3, with D tentatively TRBD1 (5 bases). Germline V gives CDR1 KGHSH, CDR2 LQKENI. The CDR3 runs to 16 residues. Trimming took 0 bases from V and 3 from J, leaving 12 bases between them. The CDR3 DNA reads as TGTGCCAGCTCACCACCCACCAGGGAAGGTGGAAACACCATATATTTT. Its protein product is CASSPPTREGGNTIYF.

The chain uses TRBV6-2 or TRBV6-3 and TRBJ2-2, with D possibly matching TRBD2 (5 bases). CDR3 length equals 15 residues. The germline CDR1 and CDR2 sequences are MNHEY and SVGEGT. Deletions cut 0 bases from V and 7 bases from J, with 12 bases between. CDR3 nucleotide sequence: TGTGCCAGCAGTTACTCCGACCTAGCTAGCGGGGAGCTGTTTTTT. Translating gives CASSYSDLASGELFF.

The rearrangement uses TRBV11-2 and TRBJ2-1, with a tentative D call TRBD1 (6 bases). CDR3 length: 17 residues. CDR1 and CDR2 from the germline V gene are SGHAT and FQNNGV. Trimming removed 2 bases from V and 4 bases from J, with 18 bases in between. CDR3 coding DNA: TGTGCCAGCAGCTTAACGCCACAGGGCCCAATATACAATGAGCAGTTCTTC. Amino acid sequence: CASSLTPQGPIYNEQFF.

This clone was observed once. This sequence joins TRBV11-2 and TRBJ1-2; 7 bases fit TRBD1. The germline gives CDR1 SGHAT, CDR2 FQNNGV. The CDR3 is 15 amino acids. V shed 5 bases, J shed 5 bases, and the junction held 11 bases outside the gene matches. The CDR3 is CASSPNDRVGYGYTF. DNA for the CDR3: TGTGCCAGCAGCCCCAATGACAGGGTTGGATATGGCTACACCTTC.

The chain carries TRBV19 and TRBJ1-1; a weak D match, TRBD1 (6 bases). Per germline, CDR1 LNHDA and CDR2 SQIVND (reference sequence). Trimming shortened V by 5 bases and J by 2 bases, and 12 bases separated the two germline ends. The CDR3 sequence is 14 residues long. CDR3 region: CASSGAGVNTEAFF. The CDR3 DNA follows: TGTGCCAGTAGTGGGGCAGGGGTAAACACTGAAGCTTTCTTT.

The chain employs TRBV24-1 and TRBJ1-2; TRBD1 aligns across 7 bases. Germline V gives CDR1 KGHDR, CDR2 SFDVKD. This CDR3 has 13 residues. The V gene end was trimmed by 4 bases and the J gene end by 5 bases; junction bases not matched to a gene: 3. The CDR3 DNA reads as TGTGCCACCAGTGACACACAGGGGTATGGCTACACCTTC. It translates to CATSDTQGYGYTF.

This clone appeared a few times. The junction does not match germline at one end; this may be a read error. V gene TRBV6-1 combines with J gene TRBJ1-5; weak D call: TRBD1 (6 bases). Germline loops: CDR1 MNHNS, CDR2 SASEGT. There are 13 residues in the CDR3. The CDR3, as DNA: TGTGCCAGCGGTGAAAGGGGGAATCAGCCCCAGCATTTT. Protein sequence: CASGERGNQPQHF.

This clone was seen only once. The V and J genes are TRBV9 and TRBJ1-2; tentatively, D is TRBD1 (6 bases). The V end was cut by 0 bases, the J end by 3 bases, with 12 bases between. This CDR3 contains 15 residues. The germline V gene has CDR1 SGDLS and CDR2 YYNGEE. In DNA, the CDR3 is TGTGCCAGCAGCGTAGGAGGGGGGGGATACTATGGCTACACCTTC. This codes for CASSVGGGGYYGYTF.

The chain has TRBV4-2 and TRBJ1-2; D gene unclear. Trimming left V 0 bases short and J 3 bases short, with 8 bases between. The V gene's germline CDR1 is LGHNA and CDR2 YNFKEQ. The CDR3 is 14 amino acids. The CDR3: CASSQDEQDYGYTF. The CDR3 region has the DNA TGTGCCAGCAGCCAAGATGAGCAGGACTATGGCTACACCTTC.

This clone was recorded once. The chain combines TRBV5-1 with TRBJ2-1; the D is unclear. V lost 2 bases and J lost 4, with 4 bases in between. CDR1 and CDR2 from the germline V gene are SGHRS and YFSETQ. CDR3 size: 12 residues. The DNA of the CDR3 is TGCGCCAGCAGCTTTACTTACAATGAGCAGTTCTTC. Translated: CASSFTYNEQFF.

The rearrangement links TRBV2 to TRBJ1-5; possibly TRBD1 for D (6 bases). Germline assignment: CDR1 SNHLY and CDR2 FYNNEI. V was shortened by 4 bases and J by 0 bases, with 10 bases between the two germline ends. This CDR3 contains 15 residues. The CDR3 nucleotides are TGTGCCAGCAGTGTGGACAGAGATAGCAATCAGCCCCAGCATTTT. It translates to CASSVDRDSNQPQHF.

The CDR3 region is CASRLAGGFETQYF. The CDR3 region has the DNA TGTGCCAGCAGGCTAGCGGGGGGGTTTGAGACCCAGTACTTC. The chain recombines TRBV6-5 with TRBJ2-5; 12 nucleotides line up with TRBD2. The CDR3 is 14 amino acids. V was pared by 6 bases and J by 5 bases, with 4 bases of the junction left unmatched. Germline loops: CDR1 MNHEY, CDR2 SVGAGI.

The rearrangement links TRBV19 to TRBJ2-7; TRBD1 matches at 9 bases. CDR1 and CDR2 (germline): LNHDA, SQIVND (reference sequence). The CDR3 consists of 16 residues. The J segment lost 2 bases and the V segment lost 1 base, leaving 6 bases of the junction unmatched. CDR3 nucleotides: TGTGCCAGTAGTATAGCAACAGGGGGCCGCCCCTACGAGCAGTACTTC. Its translation: CASSIATGGRPYEQYF.

The chain has TRBV4-1 and TRBJ1-1; 9 bases match TRBD1. The CDR3 is made up of 16 amino acids. The germline V gene has CDR1 MGHRA and CDR2 YSYEKL. The junction had 7 bases not matched to a gene; V was cut back by 1 base and J by 4 bases. For the CDR3, the DNA is TGCGCCAGCAGCCAAGGGTGGGGACAGGGAGGCACTGAAGCTTTCTTT. This translates into CASSQGWGQGGTEAFF.

V and J are TRBV5-1 and TRBJ2-5; 11 bases agree with TRBD2. From germline, CDR1 is SGHRS and CDR2 YFSETQ. This CDR3 region has 16 residues. The V segment lost 4 bases and the J segment 5 bases; nucleotides outside the gene matches: 10. The CDR3 DNA reads TGCGCCAGCAGCCCTGGACTAGCGGGCCTCCAGGAGACCCAGTACTTC. Protein product: CASSPGLAGLQETQYF.